Below, one TCR beta chain is given with its context. Antigen specificity is unknown. The data originate from a study of cytomegalovirus exposure and HLA in healthy donors. As for the study in general: T cells numbering around 200 million yielded approximately 100 million unique TCR beta sequences in an earlier analysis. Overall study findings and caveats: Associated with HLA alleles at 0.05 false discovery rate in a later analysis were 16,951 TCR beta sequences. According to the study, 160 or so TCR beta chains were cytomegalovirus-associated.

The PCR used 60 Vbeta and 13 Jbeta primers. TCRdb's table, derived via immunoSEQ multiplex PCR, lists solely in-frame clones and lacks some. This table has 120,000 to 150,000 clones, roughly 80% appearing once. Looked up from germline, CDR1 is SGHRS and CDR2 is YFSETQ. The germline V and J ends were trimmed by 1 base and 4 bases, with 17 bases remaining between them. The CDR3 runs 16 residues. Sequencing was done on a sample of PBMCs. The chain uses TRBV5-1 and TRBJ1-1; TRBD1 might be the D (6 bases). This TCR was recovered from a woman aged 40 to 49 in good health and CMV-seropositive. CDR3 sequence: CASSLSSGGLGTEAFF. The CDR3 coding sequence is TGCGCCAGCAGCTTGTCGTCCGGGGGGCTTGGCACTGAAGCTTTCTTT.